The rows below give T cell receptor beta chains drawn from one sample of a study of blood T cell repertoires in COVID-19. TCRdb keeps only in-frame clones here, not all; method: immunoSEQ multiplex PCR. This sample has some 100,000 clones, with roughly 89% found just once. Sequenced input: peripheral blood. The receptors originated from a man aged 65 to 85 with acute or convalescent COVID-19. The CDR3 runs from the conserved cysteine through the conserved F or W. The D gene is left open where the match is weak. Clone size appears in some rows only: once, few, many, or a class for an expanded clone.

14	TRBV9	.	TRBJ1-2	.	CASSVAGEPYGYTF	TGTGCCAGCAGCGTAGCTGGGGAGCCCTATGGCTACACCTTC
13	TRBV27	.	TRBJ1-1	.	CASSPSMNTEAFF	TGTGCCAGCAGCCCCTCTATGAACACTGAAGCTTTCTTT
16	TRBV4-2	TRBD1	TRBJ2-4	few	CASSQVGQGDKNIQYF	TGTGCCAGCAGCCAAGTGGGACAGGGTGATAAAAACATTCAGTACTTC
14	TRBV28	TRBD2	TRBJ2-7	.	CASTPASGRAEQYF	TGTGCCAGCACCCCCGCTAGCGGGAGGGCCGAGCAGTACTTC
12	TRBV5-1	TRBD1	TRBJ1-2	.	CASSLGQGGYTF	TGCGCCAGCAGCTTGGGACAGGGGGGCTACACCTTC
13	TRBV30	TRBD2	TRBJ2-3	.	CAWETSGTDTQYF	TGTGCCTGGGAGACTAGCGGCACAGATACGCAGTATTTT
15	TRBV19	.	TRBJ1-5	.	CATNRVGGSNQPQHF	TGTGCCACCAACAGGGTCGGGGGGAGCAATCAGCCCCAGCATTTT
13	TRBV5-6	.	TRBJ1-2	few	CASSLERNYGYTF	TGTGCCAGCAGCTTGGAGAGGAACTATGGCTACACCTTC
12	TRBV3-1/TRBV3-2	.	TRBJ2-1	.	CASSLRGNEQFF	TGTGCCAGCAGCCTTAGAGGCAATGAGCAGTTCTTC
17	TRBV3-1/TRBV3-2	.	TRBJ1-1	.	CASSQDWRRGGVSEAFF	TGTGCCAGCAGCCAAGATTGGCGGAGGGGGGGAGTCTCTGAAGCTTTCTTT
13	TRBV7-8	.	TRBJ1-1	.	CASSRTVNTEAFF	TGTGCCAGCAGCCGGACAGTGAACACTGAAGCTTTCTTT
15	TRBV19	.	TRBJ2-1	.	CASTLRGGPYNEQFF	TGTGCCAGTACCCTACGCGGGGGCCCCTACAATGAGCAGTTCTTC
15	TRBV4-2	.	TRBJ2-7	once	CASSQDFEGPYEQYF	TGTGCCAGCAGCCAAGATTTCGAGGGCCCCTACGAGCAGTACTTC
14	TRBV5-6	TRBD1	TRBJ1-3	.	CASSWDSSGNTIYF	TGTGCCAGCAGCTGGGACAGCTCTGGAAACACCATATATTTT
17	TRBV11-2	.	TRBJ1-6	.	CASSSHGGGRGNSPLHF	TGTGCCAGCAGCTCCCACGGGGGTGGACGGGGTAATTCACCCCTCCACTTT
15	TRBV29-1	.	TRBJ2-1	.	CSVEGLAAPYNEQFF	TGCAGCGTTGAGGGCTTAGCGGCCCCCTACAATGAGCAGTTCTTC
18	TRBV19	.	TRBJ2-3	.	CASSITRVGRGSTDTQYF	TGTGCCAGTAGTATAACTAGGGTTGGCAGGGGAAGCACAGATACGCAGTATTTT
15	TRBV6-5	TRBD2	TRBJ2-1	.	CASSYSGLGATEQFF	TGTGCCAGCAGTTACTCGGGACTAGGGGCGACTGAGCAGTTCTTC
17	TRBV7-9	.	TRBJ2-4	.	CASSLGSTGLAKNIQYF	TGTGCCAGCAGCTTAGGGTCAACAGGGCTAGCCAAAAACATTCAGTACTTC
13	TRBV6-5	.	TRBJ2-5	.	CASTRAPQETQYF	TGTGCCAGCACCCGAGCTCCCCAAGAGACCCAGTACTTC
13	TRBV19	TRBD2	TRBJ2-1	.	CPTGGTRHNEQFF	TGTCCCACTGGGGGGACTAGGCACAATGAGCAGTTCTTC
17	TRBV7-2	TRBD1	TRBJ1-4	once	CASSRTGSGATNEKLFF	TGTGCCAGCAGCCGGACAGGGAGCGGAGCAACTAATGAAAAACTGTTTTTT